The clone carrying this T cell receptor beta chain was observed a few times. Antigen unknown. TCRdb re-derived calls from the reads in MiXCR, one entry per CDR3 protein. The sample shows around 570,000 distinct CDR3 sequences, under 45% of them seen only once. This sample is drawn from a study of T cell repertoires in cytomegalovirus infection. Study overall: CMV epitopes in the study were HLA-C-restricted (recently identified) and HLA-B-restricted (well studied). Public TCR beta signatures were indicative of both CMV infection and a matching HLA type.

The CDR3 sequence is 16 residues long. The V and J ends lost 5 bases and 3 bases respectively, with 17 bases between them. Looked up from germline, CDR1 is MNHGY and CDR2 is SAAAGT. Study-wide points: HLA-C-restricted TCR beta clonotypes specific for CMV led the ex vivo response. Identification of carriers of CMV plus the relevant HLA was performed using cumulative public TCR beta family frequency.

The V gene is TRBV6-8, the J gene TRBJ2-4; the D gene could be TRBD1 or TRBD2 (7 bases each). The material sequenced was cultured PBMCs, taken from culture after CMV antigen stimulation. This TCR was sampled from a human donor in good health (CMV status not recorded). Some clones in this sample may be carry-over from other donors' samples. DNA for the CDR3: TGTGCCAGCAGTAAGGGAGGGCAGGGGGTCAAAAACATTCAGTACTTC. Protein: CASSKGGQGVKNIQYF.